The next 21 T cell receptor beta chains were all read from a single sample in a study of blood T cell repertoires in COVID-19. Only in-frame clones appear in the TCRdb table, and some are missing; sequencing was by immunoSEQ multiplex PCR. Of some 80,000 clones listed, roughly 90% are singletons. Sample: peripheral blood. The receptors here all came from a human donor in a cohort sampled during active COVID-19.

This chain uses TRBV5-1 with TRBJ1-5; TRBD1 agrees at 10 bases. The length of the CDR3 is 15 residues. Germline V gene data show CDR1 as SGHRS and CDR2 as YFSETQ. V lost 4 bases, J lost 5 bases, and 6 bases stayed unmatched. Here the CDR3 DNA reads TGCGCCAGCAGCGCAATGACAGGGGGCGATCAGCCCCAGCATTTT. Translation gives CASSAMTGGDQPQHF.

The V call is TRBV25-1, the J call TRBJ2-3; D possibly corresponds to TRBD2 (5 bases). V was pared by 1 base and J by 2 bases, with 10 bases between. The CDR3 consists of 15 residues. From germline, CDR1 is MGHDK and CDR2 SYGVNS. DNA of the CDR3: TGTGCCAGCAGTGAATGGGGAGCGAACACAGATACGCAGTATTTT. Encoded protein: CASSEWGANTDTQYF. Full variable domain (outside the CDR3, taken from reference TRBV25-1 and TRBJ2-3): EADIYQTPRYLVIGTGKKITLECSQTMGHDKMYWYQQDPGMELHLIHYSYGVNSTEKGDLSSESTVSRIRTEHFPLTLESARPSHTSQYLCASSEWGANTDTQYFGPGTRLTVL.

The V gene is TRBV14, the J gene TRBJ2-7, with 10 bases fitting TRBD2. Germline values: CDR1 SGHDN, CDR2 FVKESK. With V trimmed by 3 bases and J by 0 bases, 2 bases remained unmatched. CDR3 length: 15 amino acids. The chain's CDR3 is CASSQGTSASYEQYF. CDR3 DNA sequence: TGTGCCAGCAGCCAGGGGACTAGCGCCTCCTACGAGCAGTACTTC.

The chain combines TRBV27 with TRBJ2-7; 10 nucleotides line up with TRBD1. With V trimmed by 9 bases and J by 4 bases, 6 bases remained unmatched. Germline V lookup: CDR1 MNHEY, CDR2 SMNVEV (reference sequence). This CDR3 spans 13 amino acids. CDR3 bases: TGTGCCAGTTCTTGGGACAGGGGTTACGAGCAGTACTTC. Translation: CASSWDRGYEQYF.

The rearrangement uses TRBV7-8 and TRBJ1-1, with TRBD1 matching 8 bases. The germline CDR1 and CDR2 sequences are SGHVS and FQNEAQ. The CDR3 contains 13 residues. V lost 5 bases to trimming and J lost 7 bases; unmatched junction nucleotides: 6. In DNA form, the CDR3 reads TGTGCCAGCAGCGCCCGGACAGGGCTTGAAGCTTTCTTT. It yields the protein CASSARTGLEAFF.

This chain links TRBV18 with TRBJ1-1; D call uncertain. The germline gives CDR1 KGHSH, CDR2 LQKENI. V gave up 3 bases and J gave up 1 base, with 12 bases separating them. CDR3 length: 15 amino acids. The CDR3 is CASSPLDDANTEAFF. As DNA, the CDR3 is TGTGCCAGCTCACCGCTAGATGACGCGAACACTGAAGCTTTCTTT.

In its sample, this clone was seen once. The chain is built from TRBV7-9 and TRBJ1-2, with 8 bases that match TRBD1. CDR1 SEHNR and CDR2 FQNEAQ come from the germline V gene (reference sequence). The junction had 4 bases not matched to a gene; V was cut back by 5 bases and J by 2 bases. The CDR3 is made up of 14 amino acids. For the CDR3, the DNA is TGTGCCAGCAGCGCCCGGACAGGGAACTATGGCTACACCTTC. This gives the protein CASSARTGNYGYTF.

This rearrangement joins TRBV5-1 to TRBJ2-1, with D tentatively TRBD1 (6 bases). The CDR3 has 15 residues. The germline V gene has CDR1 SGHRS and CDR2 YFSETQ. V was trimmed by 0 bases and J by 8 bases, leaving 15 bases between them. Here the CDR3 reads CASSLGPAGTYEQFF. The CDR3, as DNA: TGCGCCAGCAGCTTGGGGCCGGCAGGGACATATGAGCAGTTCTTC.

This rearrangement joins TRBV11-2 to TRBJ1-1; no reliable D call. Per the germline V gene, CDR1 is SGHAT and CDR2 is FQNNGV. The CDR3 spans 14 residues. V lost 4 bases and J lost 11, with 20 bases in between. The CDR3: CASSSYNPDRRAFF. The CDR3 nucleotides read TGTGCCAGCAGCTCGTACAATCCTGATAGGCGGGCTTTCTTT.

The CDR3 DNA reads as TGTGCCAGCAGCTTGATGCTTGAGTCCTACGAGCAGTACTTC. This sequence encodes CASSLMLESYEQYF. This chain links TRBV5-5 with TRBJ2-7; no clear D gene. V was pared by 1 base and J by 1 base, with 9 bases between. The germline V gene has CDR1 SGHKS and CDR2 YYEKEE (reference sequence). The CDR3 sequence is 14 residues long.

In its sample, this clone was seen a few times. The CDR3 nucleotides are TGTGCCAGTCGAAGCACAGGGGGCTACTACGAGCAGTACTTC. It codes for CASRSTGGYYEQYF. This chain links TRBV19 with TRBJ2-7, with 9 nucleotides matching TRBD1. The ends lost 8 bases at V and 3 bases at J; junction bases unmatched: 8. This CDR3 has 14 amino acids. Germline values: CDR1 LNHDA, CDR2 SQIVND (reference sequence). Drawing the rest from reference TRBV19 and TRBJ2-7, the complete variable domain is DGGITQSPKYLFRKEGQNVTLSCEQNLNHDAMYWYRQDPGQGLRLIYYSQIVNDFQKGDIAEGYSVSREKKESFPLTVTSAQKNPTAFYLCASRSTGGYYEQYFGPGTRLTVT.

Here the CDR3 DNA reads TGCGCCAGCAGCCCGGGGGGAGGGGGCAATCAGCCCCAGCATTTT. Protein: CASSPGGGGNQPQHF. V gene TRBV5-1 combines with J gene TRBJ1-5, with a tentative D call TRBD1 (5 bases). The CDR3 is made up of 15 amino acids. Germline loops: CDR1 SGHRS, CDR2 YFSETQ. With 4 bases removed from V and 2 bases from J, the gap between germline ends came to 13 bases.

The chain uses TRBV2 and TRBJ2-3, with 7 positions matching TRBD2. The junction had 14 bases not matched to a gene; V was cut back by 7 bases and J by 4 bases. Per germline, CDR1 SNHLY and CDR2 FYNNEI. The CDR3 length is 16 residues. CDR3 sequence: CASTPPRSGAADTQYF. CDR3 coding DNA: TGTGCCAGCACCCCGCCCCGGAGCGGGGCAGCAGATACGCAGTATTTT.

This chain uses TRBV5-6 with TRBJ2-1; the D gene is possibly TRBD1 (6 bases). The V gene lost 5 bases and the J gene lost 6 bases, with 15 bases spanning the gap. The CDR3 sequence is 14 residues long. Germline lookup yields CDR1 SGHDT and CDR2 YYEEEE. As DNA, the CDR3 is TGTGCCAGCAGGGGGCCATGGGGGCCCAATGAGCAGTTCTTC. This sequence encodes CASRGPWGPNEQFF.

The chain couples TRBV30 to TRBJ2-7; 10 positions agree with TRBD2. J was trimmed by 3 bases and V by 2 bases; bases with no gene match: 7. Germline CDR1 GTSNPN, CDR2 SVGIG (reference sequence). The CDR3 extends over 15 amino acids. The CDR3 is CAWSSLAGVSYEQYF. The CDR3 DNA sequence: TGTGCCTGGAGTTCGCTAGCGGGGGTAAGCTACGAGCAGTACTTC.

The chain is built from TRBV29-1 and TRBJ2-5, with D possibly being TRBD1 (5 bases). Germline CDR1 SQVTM, CDR2 ANQGSEA. The CDR3 is 11 amino acids. The V gene lost 4 bases and the J gene lost 5 bases, with 8 bases spanning the gap. The CDR3 coding sequence is TGCAGCGTTGGGGGCGCGGAGACCCAGTACTTC. This encodes CSVGGAETQYF. The entire variable domain, with the rest obtained from reference TRBV29-1 and TRBJ2-5, is as follows: SAVISQKPSRDICQRGTSLTIQCQVDSQVTMMFWYRQQPGQSLTLIATANQGSEATYESGFVIDKFPISRPNLTFSTLTVSNMSPEDSSIYLCSVGGAETQYFGPGTRLLVL.

V gene TRBV30 combines with J gene TRBJ2-4, with 14 bases aligning to TRBD2. CDR1 is GTSNPN, CDR2 SVGIG, per germline (reference sequence). V lost 3 bases to trimming and J lost 3 bases; unmatched junction nucleotides: 7. This CDR3 has 17 residues. The CDR3 DNA is TGTGCCTGGAGGAGGGGACTAGCGGGAGAGGGCAAAAACATTCAGTACTTC. This translates into CAWRRGLAGEGKNIQYF.

This chain uses TRBV9 with TRBJ1-2, with 7 bases aligning to TRBD1. Germline V gene lookup returns CDR1 SGDLS and CDR2 YYNGEE. V shed 4 bases, J shed 3 bases, and the junction held 9 bases outside the gene matches. This CDR3 comprises 15 residues. CDR3 DNA: TGTGCCAGCAGCCTACAGGGGTCGGGTGACTATGGCTACACCTTC. It translates to CASSLQGSGDYGYTF.

This chain joins TRBV24-1 and TRBJ2-1; the match to TRBD2 covers 13 bases. CDR1 KGHDR and CDR2 SFDVKD come from the germline V gene. CDR3 length: 16 residues. V trimming: 4 bases; J trimming: 9 bases; junction bases outside the gene matches: 8. The CDR3 bases are TGTGCCACCAGTGACCCTACTAGCGGGGGGGCGGCTGAGCAGTTCTTC. Its translation is CATSDPTSGGAAEQFF.

The chain has TRBV5-4 and TRBJ2-1; 8 nucleotides align to TRBD2. The germline CDR1 and CDR2 sequences are SGHNT and YYREEE (reference sequence). The CDR3 totals 15 residues. J gave up 4 bases and V 4 bases, and 7 bases lay outside the gene matches. CDR3 residues: CASSPLAGLYNEQFF. DNA for the CDR3: TGTGCCAGCAGCCCCCTAGCGGGCCTGTACAATGAGCAGTTCTTC.

V usage is TRBV19 and J usage is TRBJ2-1; tentative D call: TRBD2 (6 bases). Trimming took 5 bases from V and 0 from J, leaving 17 bases between them. Germline V gene data show CDR1 as LNHDA and CDR2 as SQIVND (reference sequence). The CDR3 totals 17 residues. Written as DNA, the CDR3 is TGTGCCAGTAGTCCTCCGATTTGGCGGGGCTCCTACAATGAGCAGTTCTTC. It is translated as CASSPPIWRGSYNEQFF.